This is a list of T cell receptor beta chains from one sample in a study of immune evolution from preneoplasia to lung adenocarcinoma. Profiling relied on immunoSEQ multiplex PCR, and the TCRdb table lists in-frame clones only, not all of them. The sample has several thousand clones, 82% seen once. The specimen sequenced was FFPE minimally invasive lung adenocarcinoma tissue. The receptors originated from a person aged 70 to 85 with lung adenocarcinoma. The CDR3 runs from the conserved cysteine through the conserved F or W. D genes are given only for firm matches. Rows give clone size only sometimes, using once, few, many, or a class for an expanded clone.

clone_size	v_call	d_call	j_call	cdr3_aa	cdr3_nt
once	TRBV11-1	TRBD2	TRBJ2-5	CASSLRLAAHQETQYF	TGTGCCAGCAGCTTGAGGCTAGCGGCACACCAAGAGACCCAGTACTTC
-	TRBV15	-	TRBJ2-2	CATSHDTHTGELFF	TGTGCCACCAGCCACGACACCCACACCGGGGAGCTGTTTTTT
-	TRBV5-1	-	TRBJ1-1	CASSLEASGNTEAFF	TGCGCCAGCAGCTTGGAAGCGTCGGGGAACACTGAAGCTTTCTTT
-	TRBV30	-	TRBJ1-5	CAWSGGDNQPQHF	TGTGCCTGGAGTGGGGGGGACAATCAGCCCCAGCATTTT
few	TRBV4-1	-	TRBJ1-4	CASSFGPRGEKLFF	TGCGCCAGCAGCTTCGGCCCCAGGGGTGAAAAACTGTTTTTT
-	TRBV29-1	-	TRBJ2-7	CSVVNGVNEQYF	TGCAGCGTTGTAAATGGGGTCAACGAGCAGTACTTC
once	TRBV18	-	TRBJ2-1	CASSWTEQDEQFF	TGTGCCAGCTCATGGACGGAACAAGATGAGCAGTTCTTC
-	TRBV6-6	-	TRBJ1-3	CATLRPSGNTIYF	TGTGCCACCCTTAGGCCCTCTGGAAACACCATATATTTT
once	TRBV7-9	-	TRBJ2-2	CASRPKAGSAGELFF	TGTGCCAGCAGGCCAAAGGCCGGGTCCGCCGGGGAGCTGTTTTTT
-	TRBV5-6	-	TRBJ2-4	CASRPQGLGNIQYF	TGTGCCAGCAGACCCCAGGGGTTAGGAAACATTCAGTACTTC
-	TRBV18	-	TRBJ1-2	CASSPTASGSPNYGYTF	TGTGCCAGCTCACCAACCGCGTCGGGGAGCCCTAACTATGGCTACACCTTC
-	TRBV6-5	TRBD2	TRBJ2-2	CASSGLETGELFF	TGTGCCAGTTCAGGACTAGAGACCGGGGAGCTGTTTTTT
-	TRBV15	-	TRBJ1-2	CATSRDRGSYGYTF	TGTGCCACCAGCAGAGATCGGGGGTCCTATGGCTACACCTTC
-	TRBV6-1	-	TRBJ2-7	CASSGREQYF	TGTGCCAGCTCAGGGCGCGAGCAGTACTTC
-	TRBV5-5	TRBD1	TRBJ2-2	CASSSTGYNTGELFF	TGTGCCAGCAGCTCGACAGGGTACAACACCGGGGAGCTGTTTTTT
-	TRBV4-1	TRBD1	TRBJ1-1	CASSYRRQGGTEAFF	TGCGCCAGCAGCTACAGAAGACAGGGGGGTACTGAAGCTTTCTTT
-	TRBV10-3	-	TRBJ2-7	CAIREGQTYEQYF	TGTGCCATCAGGGAGGGACAGACCTACGAGCAGTACTTC
-	TRBV27	-	TRBJ1-1	CASGYSLLAFF	TGTGCCAGCGGCTACAGTCTTCTAGCTTTCTTT
-	TRBV28	-	TRBJ1-1	CASSFYRLNTEAFF	TGTGCCAGCAGTTTCTACAGGCTGAACACTGAAGCTTTCTTT
-	TRBV4-1	-	TRBJ2-7	CASSQVPSGIYEQYF	TGCGCCAGCAGCCAAGTCCCCTCAGGCATCTACGAGCAGTACTTC
-	TRBV10-3	TRBD1	TRBJ2-7	CAMGRGQGFYEQYF	TGTGCCATGGGGCGGGGACAGGGTTTCTACGAGCAGTACTTC
-	TRBV27	-	TRBJ1-6	CASSLYPPSGSNSPLHF	TGTGCCAGCAGTTTATATCCCCCAAGCGGGAGTAATTCACCCCTCCACTTT
-	TRBV30	-	TRBJ1-1	CAWSPYGVNTEAFF	TGTGCCTGGAGTCCCTACGGGGTGAACACTGAAGCTTTCTTT